This T cell receptor beta chain was documented in a study of blood T cell repertoires in COVID-19. Study information: The United States, Italy and Spain supplied acute and convalescent COVID-19 samples.

TCRdb keeps only in-frame clones here, not all; method: immunoSEQ multiplex PCR. The table shows 300,000 to 350,000 clones, with around 90% occurring only once. Germline assignment: CDR1 SGDLS and CDR2 YYNGEE. With V trimmed by 3 bases and J by 9 bases, 10 bases remained unmatched. The CDR3 has 15 residues. The rearrangement links TRBV9 to TRBJ2-5, with 11 nucleotides matching TRBD2. Sequencing used PBMCs or T cells enriched from blood (not recorded which). The sequence came from a woman younger than 35 with acute COVID-19. CDR3 coding DNA: TGTGCCAGCAGCGCAGACCAGACTAGCGGGAAGTCCCAGTACTTC. Protein: CASSADQTSGKSQYF.